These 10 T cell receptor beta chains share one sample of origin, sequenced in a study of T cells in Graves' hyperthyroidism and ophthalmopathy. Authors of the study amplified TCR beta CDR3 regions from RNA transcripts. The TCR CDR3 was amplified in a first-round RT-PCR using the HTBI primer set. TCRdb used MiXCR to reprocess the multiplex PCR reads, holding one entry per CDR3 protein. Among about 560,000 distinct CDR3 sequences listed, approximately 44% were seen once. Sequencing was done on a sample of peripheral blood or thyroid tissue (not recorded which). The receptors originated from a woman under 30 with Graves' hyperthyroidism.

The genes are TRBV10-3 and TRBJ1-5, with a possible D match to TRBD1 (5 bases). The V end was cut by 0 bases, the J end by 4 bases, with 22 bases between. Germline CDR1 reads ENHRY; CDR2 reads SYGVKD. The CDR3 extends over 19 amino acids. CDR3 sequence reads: CAISESGVVGGPINQPQHF. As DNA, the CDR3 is TGTGCCATCAGTGAGTCCGGGGTAGTTGGGGGTCCGATAAATCAGCCCCAGCATTTT.

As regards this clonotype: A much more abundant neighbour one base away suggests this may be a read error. CDR3 in amino acids: CSVETETDYEQYF. In DNA, the CDR3 is TGCAGCGTTGAAACGGAGACAGACTACGAGCAGTACTTC. V and J are TRBV29-1 and TRBJ2-7, with a weak D call TRBD1 (5 bases). The V end was cut by 2 bases, the J end by 3 bases, with 11 bases between. Germline-derived CDR1 and CDR2 are SQVTM and ANQGSEA. This CDR3 region has 13 residues.

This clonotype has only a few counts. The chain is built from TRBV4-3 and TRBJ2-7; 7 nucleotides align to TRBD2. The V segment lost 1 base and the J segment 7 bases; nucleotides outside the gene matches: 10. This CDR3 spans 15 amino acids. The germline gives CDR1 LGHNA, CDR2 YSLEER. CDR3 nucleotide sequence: TGCGCCAGCAGCCAAGCTAGCGGAGATTACAGGGAGCAGTACTTC. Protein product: CASSQASGDYREQYF.

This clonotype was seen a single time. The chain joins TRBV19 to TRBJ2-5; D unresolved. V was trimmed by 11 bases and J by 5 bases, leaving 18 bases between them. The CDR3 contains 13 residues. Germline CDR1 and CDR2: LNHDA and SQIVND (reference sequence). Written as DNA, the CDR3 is TGTGCCTGGAGTACGCAGCTGGGGGAGACCCAGTACTTC. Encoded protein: CAWSTQLGETQYF.

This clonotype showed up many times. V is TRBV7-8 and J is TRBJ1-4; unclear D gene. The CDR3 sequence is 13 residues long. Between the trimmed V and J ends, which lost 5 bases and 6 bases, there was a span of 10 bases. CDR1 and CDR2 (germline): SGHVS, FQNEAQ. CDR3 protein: CASSKVRYEKLFF. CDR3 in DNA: TGTGCCAGCAGCAAAGTCCGGTATGAAAAACTGTTTTTT.

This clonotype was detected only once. CDR3 sequence: CATSAQTRYQETQYF. The CDR3, as DNA: TGTGCCACGAGCGCCCAAACTAGATACCAAGAGACCCAGTACTTC. The rearrangement joins TRBV24-1 to TRBJ2-5, with D perhaps TRBD2 (5 bases). Germline-derived CDR1 and CDR2 are KGHDR and SFDVKD. V was cut by 10 bases and J by 0 bases, with 17 bases left in between. The CDR3 covers 15 residues.

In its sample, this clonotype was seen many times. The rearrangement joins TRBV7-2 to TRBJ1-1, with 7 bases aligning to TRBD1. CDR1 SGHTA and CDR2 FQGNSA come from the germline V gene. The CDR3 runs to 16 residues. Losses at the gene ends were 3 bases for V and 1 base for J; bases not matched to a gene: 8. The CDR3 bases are TGTGCCAGCAGCTTGGCCGGCAGGGGGTCGAACACTGAAGCTTTCTTT. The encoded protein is CASSLAGRGSNTEAFF.

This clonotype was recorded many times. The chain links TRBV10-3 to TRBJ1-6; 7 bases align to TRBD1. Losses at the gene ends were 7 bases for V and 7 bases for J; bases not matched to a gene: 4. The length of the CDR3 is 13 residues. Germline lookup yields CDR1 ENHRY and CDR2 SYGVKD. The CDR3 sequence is CAIKGTANSPLHF. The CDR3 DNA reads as TGTGCCATCAAAGGGACAGCAAATTCACCCCTCCACTTT.

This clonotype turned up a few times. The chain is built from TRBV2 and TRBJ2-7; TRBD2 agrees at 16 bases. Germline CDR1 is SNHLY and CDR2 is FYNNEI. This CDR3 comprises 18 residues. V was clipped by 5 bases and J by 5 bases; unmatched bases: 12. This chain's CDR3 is CASSSRPGTSGRANEQYF. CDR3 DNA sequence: TGTGCCAGCAGTTCTCGTCCCGGGACTAGCGGGAGGGCCAACGAGCAGTACTTC.

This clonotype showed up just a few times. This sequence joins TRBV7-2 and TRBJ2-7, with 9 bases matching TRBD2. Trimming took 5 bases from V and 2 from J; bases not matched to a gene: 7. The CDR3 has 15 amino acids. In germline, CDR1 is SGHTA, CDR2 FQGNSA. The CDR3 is CASSPIAGGPYEQYF. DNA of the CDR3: TGTGCCAGCAGCCCTATTGCGGGAGGGCCCTACGAGCAGTACTTC.